This section outlines one TCR beta chain sequence together with its context. In this sample, this clone turned up a few times. This receptor's antigen is unknown. Base qualities are missing; no much larger clone stands one base away. These data belong to a study of beta chain features in type 1 diabetes (dated by TCRdb to about 2018). As for the study more broadly: No differences in mean age, gender distribution, total cell number or subset yield were found between patients and healthy donors. A total of roughly 100 million sorted cells were examined across all samples, and the number of cells per subset was strongly correlated with RNA yield. In the study, TCRB repertoires of sorted circulating CD4+ T cell subsets from recently diagnosed type 1 diabetes patients were compared with those of matched healthy donors. Regulatory and stem cell-like memory subsets were obtained from only 8 patients and roughly 8 healthy donors, while naive and central memory subsets were obtained from all 30 or so donors. Summary of the overall study and its limitations: Naive, central memory and regulatory TCRB repertoires appeared to be more similar among patients than among healthy donors. Patients with type 1 diabetes made fewer insertions and deleted more nucleotides at VDJ recombination sites, implying thymic rearrangement abnormalities. Type 1 diabetes patients showed a moderate but significant shortening of TCRB CDR3 length in all four CD4+ subsets. Because small numbers of individuals were included in the HLA sub-analyses, any influence of HLA type on TCRB rearrangement was left unresolved. Because cDNA was sequenced instead of genomic DNA, highly expressing activated cells could be over-represented, though the groups showed no difference in activation or CD3 levels. PCR may preferentially amplify shorter templates, but because patient and control samples were amplified and corrected together, any resulting skew would affect both groups equally.

The High Capacity cDNA Reverse Transcription Kit was used to reverse transcribe all of the isolated RNA, meaning that expressed TCRB transcripts were what got sequenced. Deep immunoSEQ sequencing was performed on naive, central memory and regulatory T cell samples, with an average of roughly 3.6 million total reads per sample. Sorted cells were lysed in RLT buffer and RNA was extracted with DNase-treated RNeasy Micro or Mini kits, depending on cell number. To prevent cross-contamination, every cell subset was processed on its own, while patient and healthy donor samples were processed together. TCRB sequences were amplified from cDNA with the immunoSEQ multiplex PCR, producing 87-bp fragments spanning the CDR3 region. The amplicons were sequenced using the Illumina HiSeq platform. The paper's processing steps were these. PCR bias was corrected computationally using synthetic template baselines, and reads within Hamming distance 2 were collapsed, with unmergeable singletons discarded. By aligning reads against IMGT, V, D and J genes, CDR3 length, and insertions or deletions at six rearrangement sites were assigned. Clonotype counts were normalized to sorted cell number within each subset before computing true diversity and Gini coefficients with the tcR R package. The overlap coefficient, calculated on TCRB nucleotide sequences, was used to quantify repertoire sharing. Out-of-frame TCRB sequences from naive cells were analyzed as a proxy for the pre-selection repertoire. This immuneACCESS table, as held by TCRdb, lists in-frame sequences with V and J called but not all clones. Of the missing ones, under half trace to an unresolved V gene in checked studies; the others have no known cause. The V and J calls and the clone size are those of that table, but D and trimming were determined from the DNA. The sample table holds hundreds of thousands of clones, of which about 14% were seen once. The ten biggest clones cover 0.035% to 0.04% of the sample.

The CDR3 covers 16 residues, taking in both the cysteine and the phenylalanine. Solely the CDR3 DNA is kept, with 48 bases framed from the first base. CDR1 and CDR2 (SGHRS, YFSETQ) derive from the germline V gene. V is cut back by 4 bases and J by 0 bases, with 6 bases in the junction unmatched. Each donor gave one peripheral blood draw, approximately 0.11 L on average, collected into heparinised tubes. Naive, central memory, regulatory and stem cell-like memory CD4+ T cells were sorted on a BD FACSAria II using a panel including CD45RO, CCR7, CD25, CD127, CD95 and CD27. Every sorted population had a purity above 95%. PBMCs were isolated immediately by Lymphoprep density gradient centrifugation and stained directly without culture. So that batch effects would be minimized, each experiment stained and sorted samples in pairs, pairing one healthy donor with one patient.

The TCR originated in a man aged 18 to 35 with type 1 diabetes. The sequencing sample was made of naive CD4+ T cells from blood. The intended sense of this specimen's cell subset or site label: true naive CD4+ T cells. The chain was built from TRBV5-1 and TRBJ2-7; a stretch of 11 junction bases matches TRBD2. CDR3 loop: CASSGGTSGFSYEQYF. Here is the DNA: TGCGCCAGCAGCGGAGGGACTAGCGGCTTCTCCTACGAGCAGTACTTC.